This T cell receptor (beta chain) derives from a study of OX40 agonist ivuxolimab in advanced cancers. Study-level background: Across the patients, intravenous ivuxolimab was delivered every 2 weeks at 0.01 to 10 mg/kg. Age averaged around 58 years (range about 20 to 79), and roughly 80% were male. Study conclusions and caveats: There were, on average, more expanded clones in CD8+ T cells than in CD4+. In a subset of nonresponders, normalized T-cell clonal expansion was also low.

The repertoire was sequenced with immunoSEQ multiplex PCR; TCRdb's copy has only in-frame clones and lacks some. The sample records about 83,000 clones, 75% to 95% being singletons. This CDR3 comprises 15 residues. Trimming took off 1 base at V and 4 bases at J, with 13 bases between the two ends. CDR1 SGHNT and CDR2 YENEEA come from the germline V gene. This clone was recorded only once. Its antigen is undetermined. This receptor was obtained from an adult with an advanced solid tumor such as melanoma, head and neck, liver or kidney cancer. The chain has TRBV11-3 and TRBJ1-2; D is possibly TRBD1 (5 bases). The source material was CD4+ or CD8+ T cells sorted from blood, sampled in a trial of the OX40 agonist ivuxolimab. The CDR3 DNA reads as TGTGCCAGCAGCTTAGGAGGCGGGGGTGGCTATGGCTACACCTTC. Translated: CASSLGGGGGYGYTF.